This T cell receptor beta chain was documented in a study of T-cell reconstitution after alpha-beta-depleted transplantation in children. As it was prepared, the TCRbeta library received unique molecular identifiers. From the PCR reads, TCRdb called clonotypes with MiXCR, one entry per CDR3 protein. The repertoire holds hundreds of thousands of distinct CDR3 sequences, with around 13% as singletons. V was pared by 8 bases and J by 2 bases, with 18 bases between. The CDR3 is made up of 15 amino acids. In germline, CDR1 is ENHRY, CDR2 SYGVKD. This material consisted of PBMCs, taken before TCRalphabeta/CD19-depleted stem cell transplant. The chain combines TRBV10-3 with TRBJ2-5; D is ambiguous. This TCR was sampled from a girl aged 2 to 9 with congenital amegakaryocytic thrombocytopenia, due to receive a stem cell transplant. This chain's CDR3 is CAIADPARLQETQYF. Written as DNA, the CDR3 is TGTGCCATCGCAGACCCCGCCCGGCTTCAAGAGACCCAGTACTTC.